These 28 T cell receptor beta chains share one sample of origin, sequenced in a study of T cell clones after liver transplantation. Profiled with immunoSEQ multiplex PCR; TCRdb holds only in-frame clones, not every one. The sample contains 50,000 to 70,000 clones, about 70% of which appear only once. The sequencing used CD4+ T cells from blood, collected at the approximately 16-month timepoint. The source of these receptors is a human patient who received a liver transplant. Some T cells may be graft donor cells.

CDR3 DNA: TGCGCCAGCAGCCTACCGGGTTTCTCTGGGGCCAACGTCCTGACTTTC. Encoded protein: CASSLPGFSGANVLTF. The chain joins TRBV5-1 to TRBJ2-6, with D unresolved. Trimming left V 4 bases short and J 0 bases short, with 11 bases between. From germline, CDR1 is SGHRS and CDR2 YFSETQ. The CDR3 spans 16 residues.

The chain employs TRBV6-6 and TRBJ1-2; D gene unclear. V was cut by 8 bases and J by 5 bases, with 6 bases left in between. Germline CDR1 MNHNY, CDR2 SVGAGI (reference sequence). This CDR3 is 10 amino acids long. CDR3 sequence (DNA): TGTGCCAGCGGGCAGTATGGCTACACCTTC. This gives the protein CASGQYGYTF.

The chain couples TRBV5-1 to TRBJ2-7; perhaps TRBD1 as D (6 bases). The CDR3 has 13 amino acids. V gave up 2 bases and J gave up 6 bases, with 12 bases separating them. Germline-derived CDR1 and CDR2 are SGHRS and YFSETQ. Written as DNA, the CDR3 is TGCGCCAGCAGCTTAACAGGGCGTAGCGAGCAGTACGTC. This encodes CASSLTGRSEQYV.

The chain recombines TRBV5-1 with TRBJ1-1; TRBD1 is a possible D gene (5 bases). This CDR3 spans 17 amino acids. The V gene lost 0 bases and the J gene lost 1 base, with 16 bases spanning the gap. Germline-derived CDR1 and CDR2 are SGHRS and YFSETQ. CDR3 DNA sequence: TGCGCCAGCAGCTTGGATCCGCAGGGTCTTGGGAACACTGAAGCTTTCTTT. Protein product: CASSLDPQGLGNTEAFF. The complete variable domain, with remaining parts taken from reference TRBV5-1 and TRBJ1-1, reads KAGVTQTPRYLIKTRGQQVTLSCSPISGHRSVSWYQQTPGQGLQFLFEYFSETQRNKGNFPGRFSGRQFSNSRSEMNVSTLELGDSALYLCASSLDPQGLGNTEAFFGQGTRLTVV.

The chain uses TRBV11-2 and TRBJ2-3; 10 bases agree with TRBD1. The V segment lost 5 bases and the J segment 3 bases; nucleotides outside the gene matches: 11. This CDR3 has 17 residues. From germline, CDR1 is SGHAT and CDR2 FQNNGV. This chain's CDR3 is CASSLHRGQGRTDTQYF. CDR3 DNA sequence: TGTGCCAGCAGCCTCCACCGGGGACAGGGGAGGACAGATACGCAGTATTTT.

This clone counts as medium-sized. CDR3 sequence: CASSSTSSQGYNEQFF. CDR3 nucleotide sequence: TGTGCCAGCAGCTCAACTAGTAGCCAAGGCTACAATGAGCAGTTCTTC. The chain links TRBV7-8 to TRBJ2-1; possibly TRBD2 for D (5 bases). The CDR3 contains 16 residues. Germline V gene sequence: CDR1 SGHVS, CDR2 FQNEAQ. Trimming pared 4 bases from V and 3 bases from J, leaving 16 bases between.

This chain links TRBV7-8 with TRBJ2-7; no clear D. This CDR3 is 11 amino acids long. Trimming took 2 bases from V and 7 from J, leaving 6 bases between them. The germline V gene encodes CDR1 SGHVS and CDR2 FQNEAQ. Here the CDR3 reads CASSLKTEQYF. DNA for the CDR3: TGTGCCAGCAGCTTAAAAACTGAGCAGTACTTC.

This rearrangement joins TRBV6-5 to TRBJ2-3, with 8 positions matching TRBD1. The CDR3 has 16 residues. V gave up 3 bases and J gave up 5 bases; unmatched junction bases: 10. In germline, CDR1 is MNHEY, CDR2 SVGAGI. For the CDR3, the DNA is TGTGCCAGCAGTTATGCCGGGACAGGCGGTGTAGATACGCAGTATTTT. Its translation is CASSYAGTGGVDTQYF.

This chain uses TRBV28 with TRBJ2-1, with D perhaps TRBD1 (6 bases). The V end lost 1 base, the J end lost 1 base, and 20 bases lay between the germline ends. The CDR3 consists of 19 residues. CDR1 is MDHEN, CDR2 SYDVKM, per germline. CDR3 nucleotides: TGTGCCAGCAGTTTATTTGGGACACAAGGGGTTGGGTCCTACAATGAGCAGTTCTTC. Translated, it gives CASSLFGTQGVGSYNEQFF.

The chain has TRBV2 and TRBJ1-1, with D maybe TRBD1 (5 bases). The CDR3 runs 13 residues. Germline values: CDR1 SNHLY, CDR2 FYNNEI. Trimming removed 8 bases from V and 4 bases from J, with 14 bases in between. The CDR3 here is CASLEGWSTEAFF. CDR3 nucleotide sequence: TGTGCCAGCTTGGAGGGGTGGTCCACTGAAGCTTTCTTT.

V is TRBV5-4 and J is TRBJ2-1; no reliable D call. The V and J ends lost 6 bases and 2 bases respectively, with 9 bases between them. Germline V gene data show CDR1 as SGHNT and CDR2 as YYREEE (reference sequence). The CDR3 is 13 amino acids. CDR3: CASISGTYNEQFF. The CDR3 DNA is TGTGCCAGCATCTCGGGCACCTACAATGAGCAGTTCTTC.

This clone was counted a single time. This chain's CDR3 is CASSTQGNTEAFF. The CDR3 coding sequence is TGTGCCAGCAGCACACAGGGGAACACTGAAGCTTTCTTT. This chain links TRBV2 with TRBJ1-1; D is possibly TRBD1 (6 bases). The CDR3 is 13 residues long. Per the germline V gene, CDR1 is SNHLY and CDR2 is FYNNEI. V shed 6 bases and J shed 1 base, with 9 bases lying between them. The full variable domain, completed using reference TRBV2 and TRBJ1-1, is EPEVTQTPSHQVTQMGQEVILRCVPISNHLYFYWYRQILGQKVEFLVSFYNNEISEKSEIFDDQFSVERPDGSNFTLKIRSTKLEDSAMYFCASSTQGNTEAFFGQGTRLTVV.

The chain employs TRBV7-9 and TRBJ1-1; 8 bases are a match to TRBD1. Germline V gives CDR1 SEHNR, CDR2 FQNEAQ (reference sequence). The V gene end was trimmed by 2 bases and the J gene end by 5 bases; junction bases not matched to a gene: 4. The CDR3 runs 14 residues. The CDR3 reads CASSLQGAVTEAFF. For the CDR3, the DNA is TGTGCCAGCAGCTTACAGGGGGCGGTGACTGAAGCTTTCTTT.

V usage is TRBV5-1 and J usage is TRBJ1-4, with D possibly TRBD1 on 6 matching bases. The length of the CDR3 is 15 residues. Germline assignment: CDR1 SGHRS and CDR2 YFSETQ. Trimming cost V 0 bases and J 6 bases, with 12 bases left between them. Here the CDR3 reads CASSLALGGDEKLFF. The CDR3, as DNA: TGCGCCAGCAGCTTGGCGTTGGGGGGCGATGAAAAACTGTTTTTT.

This clone came up a few times. The chain couples TRBV25-1 to TRBJ2-3; D tentatively fits TRBD1 or TRBD2 (7 bases each). Germline CDR1 MGHDK, CDR2 SYGVNS. This CDR3 is built from 13 residues. Trimming stripped 8 bases from V and 6 bases from J, with 15 bases between. Written as DNA, the CDR3 is TGTGCCAGCTTTCAGGGGGGAGGGGATACGCAGTATTTT. Protein product: CASFQGGGDTQYF.

This chain links TRBV18 with TRBJ2-3; 7 positions agree with TRBD1. The CDR3 totals 17 residues. Germline lookup yields CDR1 KGHSH and CDR2 LQKENI. J gave up 6 bases and V 1 base, and 13 bases lay outside the gene matches. The DNA of the CDR3 is TGTGCCAGCTCACCACTAGGGACAGCCCTCAACACGGATACGCAGTATTTT. Protein sequence: CASSPLGTALNTDTQYF.

The genes are TRBV27 and TRBJ1-4, with 8 bases that match TRBD1. V gave up 5 bases and J gave up 8 bases; unmatched junction bases: 7. The V gene's germline CDR1 is MNHEY and CDR2 SMNVEV (reference sequence). CDR3 length equals 14 residues. The CDR3 region is CASSGQGLGEKLFF. The CDR3 nucleotides read TGTGCCAGCAGTGGACAGGGACTTGGCGAAAAACTGTTTTTT.

The genes are TRBV6-1 and TRBJ2-3; D is unclear. Trimming took 4 bases from V and 1 from J, leaving 9 bases between them. Germline V CDR1 and CDR2: MNHNS, SASEGT. The CDR3 totals 14 residues. In DNA form, the CDR3 reads TGTGCCAGCAGTGTTCTTGAGGGCACAGATACGCAGTATTTT. Translation: CASSVLEGTDTQYF.

The V call is TRBV2, the J call TRBJ1-1; D might be TRBD1 (5 bases). The CDR3 runs to 14 residues. Germline V gene lookup returns CDR1 SNHLY and CDR2 FYNNEI. The ends were cut back, 4 bases at V and 3 bases at J, with 12 bases in the middle. DNA of the CDR3: TGTGCCAGCAGTGCGGCAGGGTGGGACACTGAAGCTTTCTTT. Protein product: CASSAAGWDTEAFF.

V usage is TRBV6-5 and J usage is TRBJ1-2; unclear D gene. Germline CDR1 is MNHEY and CDR2 is SVGAGI. The ends were cut back, 6 bases at V and 5 bases at J, with 16 bases in the middle. The CDR3 is 14 residues long. The CDR3 is CASSPPPGRYGYTF. For the CDR3, the DNA is TGTGCCAGCAGCCCTCCCCCAGGCCGATATGGCTACACCTTC.

This clone was detected only once. The chain joins TRBV2 to TRBJ1-4, with 9 bases matching TRBD1. The CDR3 is 15 amino acids. Germline CDR1 reads SNHLY; CDR2 reads FYNNEI. Unmatched junction bases numbered 4, after V lost 3 bases and J lost 5 bases. CDR3 sequence reads: CASSDRGTGNEKLFF. The CDR3 DNA reads TGTGCCAGCAGTGATCGGGGGACAGGGAATGAAAAACTGTTTTTT.

This clone showed up just a few times. The gene calls are TRBV6-1 and TRBJ2-7, with 8 bases matching TRBD2. The germline gives CDR1 MNHNS, CDR2 SASEGT. The CDR3 is made up of 15 amino acids. The junction had 15 bases not matched to a gene; V was cut back by 2 bases and J by 12 bases. The CDR3: CASSEQIPGLGVWYF. Written as DNA, the CDR3 is TGTGCCAGCAGTGAACAAATCCCGGGACTAGGCGTGTGGTACTTC.

The V and J genes are TRBV15 and TRBJ2-1; TRBD2 matches at 13 bases. Germline V CDR1 and CDR2: LNHNV, YYDKDF (reference sequence). The CDR3 length is 16 residues. V lost 3 bases and J lost 7; bases outside the gene matches: 6. The CDR3 is CATSSTSGRVWNEQFF. The DNA for the CDR3 is TGTGCCACCAGCAGTACTAGCGGGAGGGTCTGGAATGAGCAGTTCTTC.

The chain recombines TRBV10-1 with TRBJ2-6; D is undetermined. Trimming stripped 5 bases from V and 5 bases from J, with 22 bases between. Germline V gene data show CDR1 as WNHNN and CDR2 as SYGVQD (reference sequence). The CDR3 covers 18 residues. In nucleotides, the CDR3 is TGCGCCAGCAGTAGTGTCTCGATCGCACAAAGTCGGGCCAACGTCCTGACTTTC. Translation gives CASSSVSIAQSRANVLTF.

The V gene is TRBV14, the J gene TRBJ1-5; 7 bases match TRBD1. CDR3 size: 19 residues. J was trimmed by 2 bases and V by 0 bases; bases with no gene match: 13. CDR1 is SGHDN, CDR2 FVKESK, per germline. This CDR3 is CASSQESPRDREGNQPQHF. The CDR3 DNA follows: TGTGCCAGCAGCCAAGAATCTCCCCGTGACAGGGAGGGCAATCAGCCCCAGCATTTT.

This rearrangement joins TRBV27 to TRBJ1-2; 7 bases align to TRBD1. The CDR3 consists of 13 residues. Germline V gene data show CDR1 as MNHEY and CDR2 as SMNVEV (reference sequence). V lost 5 bases, J lost 4 bases, and 4 bases stayed unmatched. The CDR3 sequence is CASSLRDSYGYTF. Written as DNA, the CDR3 is TGTGCCAGCAGTCTCCGGGACAGCTATGGCTACACCTTC.

A remark on this clone: Additional DNA sequences in this sample encode the identical CDR3. This chain joins TRBV28 and TRBJ1-4; 10 bases match TRBD1. Germline lookup yields CDR1 MDHEN and CDR2 SYDVKM. The CDR3 spans 14 residues. J gave up 7 bases and V 5 bases, and 4 bases lay outside the gene matches. CDR3 protein: CASSRGQGREKLFF. CDR3 coding DNA: TGTGCCAGCAGTAGGGGACAGGGGCGTGAAAAACTGTTTTTT. The entire variable domain, with the rest obtained from reference TRBV28 and TRBJ1-4, is as follows: DVKVTQSSRYLVKRTGEKVFLECVQDMDHENMFWYRQDPGLGLRLIYFSYDVKMKEKGDIPEGYSVSREKKERFSLILESASTNQTSMYLCASSRGQGREKLFFGSGTQLSVL.

The chain links TRBV7-9 to TRBJ2-3; a possible D gene is TRBD2 (5 bases). This CDR3 is built from 18 residues. Germline-derived CDR1 and CDR2 are SEHNR and FQNEAQ (reference sequence). V lost 0 bases and J lost 1, with 17 bases in between. The CDR3 loop reads CASSLARSRGGGTDTQYF. CDR3 DNA: TGTGCCAGCAGCTTAGCGCGGAGCCGCGGAGGTGGCACAGATACGCAGTATTTT.